One TCR beta chain is described in this entry. Followed over time, Seattle patients had been enrolled while infection was active. The repertoire was sequenced with immunoSEQ multiplex PCR; TCRdb's copy has only in-frame clones and lacks some. The repertoire holds roughly 180,000 clones, with roughly 84% as singletons. The source of the sample is a study of blood T cell repertoires in COVID-19. Looking at the study overall: COVID-19 samples from acute and convalescent phases originated in the United States, Italy and Spain.

Sequenced material: peripheral blood. This receptor was taken from a woman aged 45-60 years with COVID-19, enrolled during active disease.

This CDR3 reads CASSYQGGGTEAFF. The CDR3 region has the DNA TGTGCCAGCAGTTACCAGGGAGGTGGCACTGAAGCTTTCTTT. The gene calls are TRBV6-2 or TRBV6-3 and TRBJ1-1, with D possibly TRBD1 on 5 matching bases. Germline V gene lookup returns CDR1 MNHEY and CDR2 SVGEGT. The CDR3 contains 14 residues. V dropped 2 bases and J dropped 4 bases, with 11 bases sitting between them.